This TCR beta chain was identified during a study of CD8 T cells in Susac syndrome. Sequencing of TCR beta, carried out with a high-throughput approach, was applied to CD8+ and CD4+ T cells from the blood. Relapsing-remitting disease, either stable or active, was present in the multiple sclerosis controls, who were treatment-naive patients. Negative isolation was used for CD8+ and CD4+ T cells and FACS enrichment for TEMRA cells. Germline V gives CDR1 KGHDR, CDR2 SFDVKD. The CDR3 spans 18 residues. The junction had 7 bases not matched to a gene; V was cut back by 4 bases and J by 2 bases. The RNA input was about 0.45 to 1 ug, and it was reverse transcribed with random hexamers. The TCR beta CDR3 was amplified by immunoSEQ multiplex PCR across 54 Vbeta, 13 Jbeta. TCRdb recomputed calls from the immunoSEQ multiplex PCR reads with MiXCR, one row per CDR3 protein. The repertoire consists of 71,000 or so distinct CDR3 sequences, with 96% occurring once and the leading ten covering roughly 0.11%.

The source is a human donor with multiple sclerosis. The specimen was CD4+ T cells from PBMCs. The chain combines TRBV24-1 with TRBJ2-3; 14 bases map to TRBD2. CDR3 DNA sequence: TGTGCCACCAGTGACAGGACTAGCGGGGGGTTCTACACAGATACGCAGTATTTT. It is translated as CATSDRTSGGFYTDTQYF.